These 27 T cell receptor beta chains share one sample of origin, sequenced in a study of blood T cells in healthy people across ages. It was with a sample-barcoded 5' primer and a J-beta primer mix that a second PCR of roughly 7 to 11 cycles was run. Using its own MiXCR run on the 5' RACE reads, TCRdb lists one record per CDR3 protein. This sample has about 670,000 distinct CDR3 sequences, with under 65% found just once. The specimen sequenced was blood. These receptor sequences come from a woman older than 75 in good health.

The rearrangement links TRBV12-3 or TRBV12-4 to TRBJ2-4; 10 positions match TRBD1. The V and J ends lost 8 bases and 13 bases, in that order; junction bases with no gene match: 8. CDR3 size: 12 residues. The chain's CDR3 is CASRGQGVEQYF. In nucleotides, the CDR3 is TGTGCCAGCCGAGGACAGGGGGTTGAGCAGTACTTC.

This clonotype was seen at least ten times. The gene calls are TRBV3-1 and TRBJ1-5; 7 bases agree with TRBD1. The CDR3 is 15 residues long. V shed 3 bases, J shed 2 bases, and the junction held 4 bases outside the gene matches. Germline loops: CDR1 LGHDT, CDR2 YNNKEL (reference sequence). The CDR3 nucleotides read TGTGCCAGCAGCCACGCTGGACAGGGCAATCAGCCCCAGCATTTT. Protein sequence: CASSHAGQGNQPQHF.

As for this clonotype: A much larger clone lies a single base off, so this may be a read error. This chain connects TRBV20-1 to TRBJ2-3, with 8 bases identical to TRBD2. Germline CDR1 is DFQATT and CDR2 is SNEGSKA (reference sequence). This CDR3 comprises 13 residues. The chain's CDR3 is CGARTSGGDTQYF. The CDR3 DNA sequence: TGCGGTGCTAGAACGAGCGGGGGTGATACGCAGTATTTT.

As to this clonotype: Just one base apart from a much larger clone, this may be a read error. The chain combines TRBV4-2 with TRBJ1-2; D may be TRBD1 (5 bases). CDR1 and CDR2 from the germline V gene are LGHNA and YNFKEQ. CDR3 length equals 14 residues. The CDR3 sequence is CANSQDWGGPGYTF. As DNA, the CDR3 is TGTGCCAACAGCCAAGATTGGGGGGGACCTGGCTACACCTTC.

The rearrangement uses TRBV12-3 or TRBV12-4 and TRBJ2-4; 9 nucleotides match TRBD1. The CDR3 extends over 13 amino acids. With V trimmed by 6 bases and J by 13 bases, 10 bases remained unmatched. The DNA of the CDR3 is TGTGCCAGCAGGCAATCACAGGGGGCGACGCAGTACTTC. Its translation is CASRQSQGATQYF.

V usage is TRBV6-1 and J usage is TRBJ2-1, with TRBD2 identical over 8 bases. The CDR3 runs to 16 residues. In germline, CDR1 is MNHNS, CDR2 SASEGT. V lost 7 bases and J lost 8; bases outside the gene matches: 16. This CDR3 reads CASTYGRGLGGDEQFF. DNA of the CDR3: TGTGCCAGCACGTACGGGCGGGGACTAGGGGGAGATGAGCAGTTCTTC.

About this clonotype: One end of the junction does not line up with germline, which may come from a read error. The chain is built from TRBV12-3 or TRBV12-4 and TRBJ2-3; unclear D gene. The CDR3 runs to 12 residues. CDR3 bases: TGTGCCGGCAGTTACGAGACCAATACGCAGTATTTT. Translated: CAGSYETNTQYF.

This clonotype came up a few times. The chain has TRBV7-9 and TRBJ1-6, with D possibly matching TRBD1 (6 bases). Germline assignment: CDR1 SEHNR and CDR2 FQNEAQ (reference sequence). Trimming took 3 bases from V and 0 from J, leaving 12 bases between them. The CDR3 spans 17 residues. DNA of the CDR3: TGTGCCAGCAGCTTTGACAGGAGGAGCTCCTATAATTCACCCCTCCACTTT. Amino acids: CASSFDRRSSYNSPLHF.

This clonotype was detected only a few times. This chain joins TRBV2 and TRBJ2-1; no reliable D call. Germline lookup yields CDR1 SNHLY and CDR2 FYNNEI. Trimming removed 5 bases at V and 2 bases at J, with 19 bases between. There are 17 residues in the CDR3. The DNA of the CDR3 is TGTGCCAGCAGTCCGTTGCTAGGTCGGAGCCCCTACAATGAGCAGTTCTTC. Translation gives CASSPLLGRSPYNEQFF.

The chain recombines TRBV11-2 with TRBJ2-1, with TRBD2 matching 12 bases. This CDR3 has 16 amino acids. V shed 3 bases and J 4 bases; nucleotides not matched to a gene: 4. From germline, CDR1 is SGHAT and CDR2 FQNNGV. CDR3 region: CASSLRTSGNYNEQFF. DNA for the CDR3: TGTGCCAGCAGCTTGAGGACTAGCGGGAATTACAATGAGCAGTTCTTC.

This chain links TRBV4-1 with TRBJ2-7; 8 nucleotides match TRBD1. Germline V lookup: CDR1 MGHRA, CDR2 YSYEKL. J was trimmed by 7 bases and V by 4 bases; bases with no gene match: 9. The CDR3 length is 14 residues. CDR3 amino acids: CASSRQGAGGEQYF. The CDR3 coding sequence is TGCGCCAGCAGCCGGCAGGGGGCAGGAGGGGAGCAGTACTTC.

J is TRBJ2-3 and V is TRBV13, with D possibly being TRBD2 (6 bases). Germline lookup yields CDR1 PRHDT and CDR2 FYEKMQ (reference sequence). CDR3 length: 14 residues. V lost 6 bases and J lost 3, with 13 bases in between. The CDR3 coding sequence is TGTGCCAGCAGAGTCGCTAGCGCGACAGATACGCAGTATTTT. Protein sequence: CASRVASATDTQYF.

This clonotype appeared a single time. The chain carries TRBV7-2 and TRBJ2-2; weak D call: TRBD1 (6 bases). V lost 5 bases and J 2 bases, leaving 21 bases between the germline ends. From germline, CDR1 is SGHTA and CDR2 FQGNSA. This CDR3 contains 18 residues. The CDR3 region is CASSRDIYGTRNTGELFF. CDR3 coding DNA: TGTGCCAGCAGCCGTGACATATACGGGACAAGAAACACCGGGGAGCTGTTTTTT.

This rearrangement joins TRBV10-3 to TRBJ2-1; D is unresolved. The V gene lost 6 bases and the J gene lost 5 bases, with 14 bases spanning the gap. Per the germline V gene, CDR1 is ENHRY and CDR2 is SYGVKD. The CDR3 has 14 amino acids. CDR3 in amino acids: CAIRTPGRDNEQFF. The CDR3 coding sequence is TGTGCCATCAGGACCCCCGGAAGGGACAATGAGCAGTTCTTC.

The chain links TRBV4-3 to TRBJ2-1; D remains unclear. V dropped 0 bases and J dropped 10 bases, with 16 bases sitting between them. Germline V gene data show CDR1 as LGHNA and CDR2 as YSLEER. The CDR3 has 15 amino acids. CDR3 sequence reads: CASSQERSNTYEQFF. For the CDR3, the DNA is TGCGCCAGCAGCCAAGAAAGGAGTAATACCTACGAGCAGTTCTTC.

The DNA of the CDR3 is TGTGCCAGCAGCTCACAGGGTTCGGGGTCCTACGAGCAGTACTTC. This encodes CASSSQGSGSYEQYF. The chain uses TRBV28 and TRBJ2-7; tentative D call: TRBD1 (6 bases). The CDR3 covers 15 residues. The V gene's germline CDR1 is MDHEN and CDR2 SYDVKM. V was cut by 6 bases and J by 1 base, with 16 bases left in between.

In this sample, this clonotype turned up many times. The rearrangement links TRBV12-3 or TRBV12-4 to TRBJ1-4; 7 nucleotides agree with TRBD1. The CDR3 contains 14 residues. J lost 10 bases, V lost 7 bases, and 12 bases had no gene match. CDR3 protein: CASTALRGQGKLFF. The CDR3, as DNA: TGTGCCAGCACCGCATTGAGGGGGCAAGGAAAACTGTTTTTT.

Comments on this clonotype: A much larger clone differs by one base, so this may be a read error. The chain recombines TRBV27 with TRBJ1-6; D is undetermined. The CDR3 loop spans 12 amino acids. Germline V gene sequence: CDR1 MNHEY, CDR2 SMNVEV (reference sequence). The CDR3 loop reads CASRFVGSPPHF. The CDR3 nucleotides are TGTGCCAGCAGATTCGTGGGTTCACCCCCCCACTTT.

The rearrangement links TRBV27 to TRBJ2-5; D gene unclear. This CDR3 contains 13 residues. V lost 5 bases, J lost 5 bases, and 12 bases lay in between. Germline CDR1 reads MNHEY; CDR2 reads SMNVEV (reference sequence). The DNA of the CDR3 is TGTGCCAGCAGTCCAACCAATTTGGAGACCCAGTACTTC. As protein: CASSPTNLETQYF.

In this sample, this clonotype turned up many times. V gene TRBV24-1 combines with J gene TRBJ1-1; TRBD1 matches at 9 bases. This CDR3 spans 14 amino acids. The V segment lost 7 bases and the J segment 3 bases; nucleotides outside the gene matches: 5. Looked up from germline, CDR1 is KGHDR and CDR2 is SFDVKD. Here the CDR3 DNA reads TGTGCCACCAGGCGGACAGGGGCGGACACTGAAGCTTTCTTT. Translated, it gives CATRRTGADTEAFF.

The CDR3 loop is CASSLHLRTDTQYF. The CDR3 region has the DNA TGTGCCAGCAGTTTGCACTTACGCACAGATACGCAGTATTTT. This sequence joins TRBV27 and TRBJ2-3; D not certain. The V gene lost 3 bases and the J gene lost 1 base, with 8 bases spanning the gap. This CDR3 comprises 14 residues. Germline CDR1 reads MNHEY; CDR2 reads SMNVEV (reference sequence).

In regard to this clonotype: A clone one base away is much larger, so this may be a read error. This sequence joins TRBV3-1 and TRBJ1-2, with D perhaps TRBD1 (5 bases). Per germline, CDR1 LGHDT and CDR2 YNNKEL (reference sequence). The CDR3 extends over 15 amino acids. The V gene lost 4 bases and the J gene lost 6 bases, with 18 bases spanning the gap. CDR3 sequence (DNA): TGTGCCAGCAGCCGTACGCCAGGGCATATAGATGGCTACACCTTC. Protein product: CASSRTPGHIDGYTF.

The rearrangement uses TRBV2 and TRBJ2-5; weak D call: TRBD1 (5 bases). The V and J ends lost 9 bases and 2 bases respectively, with 10 bases between them. This CDR3 is built from 12 residues. Germline values: CDR1 SNHLY, CDR2 FYNNEI. CDR3 amino acids: CASSREQETQYF. CDR3 in DNA: TGTGCCAGTAGCAGGGAACAAGAGACCCAGTACTTC.

Details on this clonotype: This may be a read error: a much more frequent sequence differs by one nucleotide. The V gene is TRBV7-2, the J gene TRBJ2-5; D is undetermined. The CDR3 covers 11 residues. Germline CDR1 reads SGHTA; CDR2 reads FQGNSA. The CDR3 nucleotides are TGTGTCAGCACCCTTTTGGAGACCCAGTACTTC. Its protein product is CVSTLLETQYF. The full variable domain, its missing parts supplied by reference TRBV7-2 and TRBJ2-5, is GAGVSQSPSNKVTEKGKDVELRCDPISGHTALYWYRQSLGQGLEFLIYFQGNSAPDKSGLPSDRFSAERTGGSVSTLTIQRTQQEDSAVYLCVSTLLETQYFGPGTRLLVL.

This chain uses TRBV3-1 with TRBJ1-5; TRBD1 might be the D (6 bases). V dropped 5 bases and J dropped 4 bases, with 9 bases sitting between them. CDR1 LGHDT and CDR2 YNNKEL come from the germline V gene (reference sequence). The CDR3 covers 13 residues. The CDR3 protein is CASSNTGNQPQHF. Written as DNA, the CDR3 is TGTGCCAGCAGCAACACAGGGAATCAGCCCCAGCATTTT. Using reference TRBV3-1 and TRBJ1-5 for the parts outside the CDR3, the full variable domain is DTAVSQTPKYLVTQMGNDKSIKCEQNLGHDTMYWYKQDSKKFLKIMFSYNNKELIINETVPNRFSPKSPDKAHLNLHINSLELGDSAVYFCASSNTGNQPQHFGDGTRLSIL.

The sample holds a few counts of this clonotype. The chain uses TRBV28 and TRBJ2-7; 8 bases fit TRBD1. This CDR3 region has 15 residues. J was trimmed by 5 bases and V by 10 bases; bases with no gene match: 16. Per germline, CDR1 MDHEN and CDR2 SYDVKM. Here the CDR3 reads CATSLAPGGRNEQYF. The CDR3 DNA sequence: TGTGCCACCTCCTTGGCCCCAGGGGGCAGGAACGAGCAGTACTTC.

There are many counts of this clonotype. V is TRBV15 and J is TRBJ2-1; 8 bases align to TRBD2. With V trimmed by 4 bases and J by 3 bases, 8 bases remained unmatched. Germline V gives CDR1 LNHNV, CDR2 YYDKDF (reference sequence). CDR3 length: 16 residues. The CDR3 region is CATSKGGTSGYNEQFF. The CDR3 nucleotides read TGTGCCACCAGCAAGGGGGGAACTAGCGGCTACAATGAGCAGTTCTTC.